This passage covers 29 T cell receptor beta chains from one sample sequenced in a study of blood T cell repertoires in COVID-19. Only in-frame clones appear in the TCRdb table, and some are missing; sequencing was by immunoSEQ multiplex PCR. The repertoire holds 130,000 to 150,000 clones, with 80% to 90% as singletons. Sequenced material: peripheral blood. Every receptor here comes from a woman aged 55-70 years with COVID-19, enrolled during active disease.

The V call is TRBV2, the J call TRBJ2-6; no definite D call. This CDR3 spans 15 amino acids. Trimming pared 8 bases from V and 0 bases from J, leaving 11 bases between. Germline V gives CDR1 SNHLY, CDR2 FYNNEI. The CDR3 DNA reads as TGTGCCAGCGCGCAACAGCACTCTGGGGCCAACGTCCTGACTTTC. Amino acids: CASAQQHSGANVLTF.

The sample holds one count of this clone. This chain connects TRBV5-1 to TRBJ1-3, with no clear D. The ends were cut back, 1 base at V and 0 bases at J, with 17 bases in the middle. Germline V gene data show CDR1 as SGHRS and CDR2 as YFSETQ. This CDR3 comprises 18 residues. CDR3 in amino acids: CASSLTVTVESSGNTIYF. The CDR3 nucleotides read TGCGCCAGCAGCTTGACAGTCACAGTTGAGAGCTCTGGAAACACCATATATTTT.

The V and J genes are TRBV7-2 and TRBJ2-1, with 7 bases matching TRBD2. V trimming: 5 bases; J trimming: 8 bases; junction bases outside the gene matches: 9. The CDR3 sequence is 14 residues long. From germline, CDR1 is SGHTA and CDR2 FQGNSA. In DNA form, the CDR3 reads TGTGCCAGCAGCCGGGACTACTATAGGGATGAGCAGTTCTTC. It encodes CASSRDYYRDEQFF.

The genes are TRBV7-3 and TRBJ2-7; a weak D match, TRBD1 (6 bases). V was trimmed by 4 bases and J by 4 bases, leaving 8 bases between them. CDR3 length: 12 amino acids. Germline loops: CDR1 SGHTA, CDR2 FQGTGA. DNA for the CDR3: TGTGCCAGCAGCTCACAGGGATACGAGCAGTACTTC. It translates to CASSSQGYEQYF. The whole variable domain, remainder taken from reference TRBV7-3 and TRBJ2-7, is GAGVSQTPSNKVTEKGKYVELRCDPISGHTALYWYRQSLGQGPEFLIYFQGTGAADDSGLPNDRFFAVRPEGSVSTLKIQRTERGDSAVYLCASSSQGYEQYFGPGTRLTVT.

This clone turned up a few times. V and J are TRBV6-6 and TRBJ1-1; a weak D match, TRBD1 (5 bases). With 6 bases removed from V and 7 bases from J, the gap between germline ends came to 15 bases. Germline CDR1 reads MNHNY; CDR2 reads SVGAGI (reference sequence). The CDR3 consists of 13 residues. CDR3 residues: CASSPAGGSEAFF. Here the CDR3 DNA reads TGTGCCAGCAGCCCCGCTGGGGGGAGTGAAGCTTTCTTT.

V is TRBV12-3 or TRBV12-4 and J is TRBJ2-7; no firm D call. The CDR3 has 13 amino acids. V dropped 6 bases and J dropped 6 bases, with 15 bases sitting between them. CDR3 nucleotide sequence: TGTGCCAGCAGCCCTTCCTACTCAGGCGAGCAGTACTTC. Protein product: CASSPSYSGEQYF.

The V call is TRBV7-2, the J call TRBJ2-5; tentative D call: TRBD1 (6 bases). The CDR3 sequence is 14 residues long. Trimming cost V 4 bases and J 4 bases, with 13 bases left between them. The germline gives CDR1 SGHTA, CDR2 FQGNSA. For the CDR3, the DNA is TGTGCCAGCAGCTCGGACAGATTAAGAGAGACCCAGTACTTC. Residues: CASSSDRLRETQYF.

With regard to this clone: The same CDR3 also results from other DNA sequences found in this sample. CDR3 residues: CASSLEGDGYTF. CDR3 bases: TGCGCCAGCAGCTTGGAAGGGGATGGCTACACCTTC. The chain has TRBV5-1 and TRBJ1-2; tentatively, D is TRBD1 (5 bases). From germline, CDR1 is SGHRS and CDR2 YFSETQ. Trimming removed 0 bases at V and 6 bases at J, with 6 bases between. The CDR3 runs 12 residues.

In DNA, the CDR3 is TGTGCCATCACTGGACAGGGACGGAACACTGAAGCTTTCTTT. Translated: CAITGQGRNTEAFF. This chain links TRBV10-3 with TRBJ1-1; TRBD1 aligns across 8 bases. The CDR3 is 14 amino acids. Germline-derived CDR1 and CDR2 are ENHRY and SYGVKD. After removal of 7 bases from V and 1 base from J, the junction contained 5 bases not matched to a gene.

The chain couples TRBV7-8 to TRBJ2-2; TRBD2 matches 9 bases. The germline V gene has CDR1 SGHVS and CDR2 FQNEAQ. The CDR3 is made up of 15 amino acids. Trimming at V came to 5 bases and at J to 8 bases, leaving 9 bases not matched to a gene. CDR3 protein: CASSRAGGSRGELFF. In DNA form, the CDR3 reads TGTGCCAGCAGCCGAGCGGGGGGTTCCCGTGGGGAGCTGTTTTTT.

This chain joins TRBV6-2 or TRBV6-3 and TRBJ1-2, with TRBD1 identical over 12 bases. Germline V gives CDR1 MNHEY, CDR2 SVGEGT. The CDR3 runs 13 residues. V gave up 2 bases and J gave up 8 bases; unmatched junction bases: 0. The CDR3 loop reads CASSYGTGGGYTF. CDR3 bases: TGTGCCAGCAGTTACGGGACAGGGGGCGGCTACACCTTC.

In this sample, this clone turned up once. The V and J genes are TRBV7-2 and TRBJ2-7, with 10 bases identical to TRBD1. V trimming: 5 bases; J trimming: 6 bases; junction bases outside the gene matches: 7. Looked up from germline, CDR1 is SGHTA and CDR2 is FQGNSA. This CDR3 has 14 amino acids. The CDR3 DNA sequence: TGTGCCAGCAGCCGGCTGACAGGGGGCCTCGAGCAGTACTTC. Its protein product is CASSRLTGGLEQYF.

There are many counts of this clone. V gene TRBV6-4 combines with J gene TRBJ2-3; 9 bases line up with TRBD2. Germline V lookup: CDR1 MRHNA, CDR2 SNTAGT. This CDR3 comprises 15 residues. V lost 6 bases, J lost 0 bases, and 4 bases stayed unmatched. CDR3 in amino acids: CASSEAGGSTDTQYF. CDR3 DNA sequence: TGTGCCAGCAGCGAAGCGGGGGGAAGCACAGATACGCAGTATTTT.

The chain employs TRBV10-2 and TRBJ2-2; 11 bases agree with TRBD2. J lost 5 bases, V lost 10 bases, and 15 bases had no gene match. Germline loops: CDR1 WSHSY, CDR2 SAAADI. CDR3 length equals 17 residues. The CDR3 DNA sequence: TGCGCCACCTTCACCGTGCGTAGCGGGGGGGGTACCGGGGAGCTGTTTTTT. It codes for CATFTVRSGGGTGELFF.

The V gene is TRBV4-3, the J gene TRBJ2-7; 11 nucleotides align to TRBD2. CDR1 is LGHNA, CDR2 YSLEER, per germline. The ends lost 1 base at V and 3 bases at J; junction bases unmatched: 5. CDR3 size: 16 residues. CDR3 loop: CASSQGDLAGGYEQYF. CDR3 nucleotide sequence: TGCGCCAGCAGCCAAGGGGATCTAGCGGGGGGCTACGAGCAGTACTTC.

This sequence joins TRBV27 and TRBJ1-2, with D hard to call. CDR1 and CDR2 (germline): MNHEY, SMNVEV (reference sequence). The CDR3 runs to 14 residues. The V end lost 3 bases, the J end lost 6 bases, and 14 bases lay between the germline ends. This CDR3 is CASSFGHPRDGYTF. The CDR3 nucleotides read TGTGCCAGCAGTTTTGGCCACCCCCGTGATGGCTACACCTTC.

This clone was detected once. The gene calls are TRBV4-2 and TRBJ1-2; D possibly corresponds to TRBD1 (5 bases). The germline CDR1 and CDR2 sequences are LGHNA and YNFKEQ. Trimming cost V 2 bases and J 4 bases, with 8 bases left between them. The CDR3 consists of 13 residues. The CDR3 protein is CASSQRGSYGYTF. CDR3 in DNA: TGTGCCAGCAGCCAAAGGGGTTCCTATGGCTACACCTTC.

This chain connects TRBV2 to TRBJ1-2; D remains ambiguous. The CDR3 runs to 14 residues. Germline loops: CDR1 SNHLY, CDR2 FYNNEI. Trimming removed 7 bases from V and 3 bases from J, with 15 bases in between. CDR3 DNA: TGTGCCAGCATGGTCGATGCCCGAGACTATGGCTACACCTTC. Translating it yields CASMVDARDYGYTF.

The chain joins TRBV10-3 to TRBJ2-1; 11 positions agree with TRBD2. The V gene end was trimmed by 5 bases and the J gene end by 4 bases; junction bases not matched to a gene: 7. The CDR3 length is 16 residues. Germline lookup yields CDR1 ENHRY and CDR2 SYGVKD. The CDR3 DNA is TGTGCCATCAGTCAATTAGCGGGGGGGGATTACAATGAGCAGTTCTTC. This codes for CAISQLAGGDYNEQFF.

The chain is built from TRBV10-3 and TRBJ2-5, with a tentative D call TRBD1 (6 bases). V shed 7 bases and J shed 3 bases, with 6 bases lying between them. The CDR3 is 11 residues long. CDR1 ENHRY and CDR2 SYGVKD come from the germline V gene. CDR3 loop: CAIKGEETQYF. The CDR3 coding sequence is TGTGCCATCAAGGGGGAAGAGACCCAGTACTTC.

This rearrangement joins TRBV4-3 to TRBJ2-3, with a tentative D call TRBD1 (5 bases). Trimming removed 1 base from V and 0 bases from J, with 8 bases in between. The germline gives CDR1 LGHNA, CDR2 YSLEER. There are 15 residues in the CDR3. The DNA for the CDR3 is TGCGCCAGCAGCCAAGCCGACAGAAGCACAGATACGCAGTATTTT. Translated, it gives CASSQADRSTDTQYF.

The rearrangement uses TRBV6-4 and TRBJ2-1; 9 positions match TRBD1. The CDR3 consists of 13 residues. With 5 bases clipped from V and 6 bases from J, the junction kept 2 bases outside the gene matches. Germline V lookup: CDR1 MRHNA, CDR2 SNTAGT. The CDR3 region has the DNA TGTGCCAGCAGTTTGGACAGGGGCAATGAGCAGTTCTTC. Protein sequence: CASSLDRGNEQFF.

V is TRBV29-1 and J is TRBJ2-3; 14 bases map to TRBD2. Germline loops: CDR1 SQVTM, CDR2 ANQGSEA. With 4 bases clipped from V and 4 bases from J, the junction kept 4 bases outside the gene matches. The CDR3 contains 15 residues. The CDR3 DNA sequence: TGCAGCGTTGCCCGACTAGCGGGGGGGCCAGATACGCAGTATTTT. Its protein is CSVARLAGGPDTQYF.

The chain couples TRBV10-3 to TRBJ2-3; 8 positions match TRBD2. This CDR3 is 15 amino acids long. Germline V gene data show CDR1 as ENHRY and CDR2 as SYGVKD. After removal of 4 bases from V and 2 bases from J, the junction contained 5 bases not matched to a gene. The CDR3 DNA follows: TGTGCCATCAGTGCGATTAGCGGGGCCACAGATACGCAGTATTTT. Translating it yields CAISAISGATDTQYF.

The CDR3 DNA reads as TGTGCCAGCAGTTTCGAGGGGAGGGTGACCGGGGAGCTGTTTTTT. It specifies CASSFEGRVTGELFF. The chain carries TRBV28 and TRBJ2-2, with 7 nucleotides matching TRBD2. Germline assignment: CDR1 MDHEN and CDR2 SYDVKM. This CDR3 is 15 amino acids long. The J segment lost 5 bases and the V segment lost 3 bases, leaving 6 bases of the junction unmatched.

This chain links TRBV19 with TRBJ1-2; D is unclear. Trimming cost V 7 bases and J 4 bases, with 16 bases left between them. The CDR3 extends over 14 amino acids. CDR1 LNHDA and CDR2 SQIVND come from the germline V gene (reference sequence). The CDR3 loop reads CASTDILRGYGYTF. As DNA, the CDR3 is TGTGCCAGTACCGACATTTTACGGGGCTATGGCTACACCTTC.

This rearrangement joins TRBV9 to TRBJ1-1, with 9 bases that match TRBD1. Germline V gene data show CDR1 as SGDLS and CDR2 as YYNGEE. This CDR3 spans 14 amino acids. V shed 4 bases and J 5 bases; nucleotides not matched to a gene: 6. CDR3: CASSRTGTGTEAFF. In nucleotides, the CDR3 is TGTGCCAGCAGCCGAACCGGGACAGGGACTGAAGCTTTCTTT.

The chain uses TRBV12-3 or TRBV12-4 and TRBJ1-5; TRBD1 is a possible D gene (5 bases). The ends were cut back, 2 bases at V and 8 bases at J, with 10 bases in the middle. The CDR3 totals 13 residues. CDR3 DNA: TGTGCCAGCAGTTTAAGGGGATCGGAGCCCCAGCATTTT. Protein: CASSLRGSEPQHF.

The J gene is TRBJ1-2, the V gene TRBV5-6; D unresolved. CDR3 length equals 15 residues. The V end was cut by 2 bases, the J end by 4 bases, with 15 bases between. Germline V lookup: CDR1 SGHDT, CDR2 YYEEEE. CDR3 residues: CASSFYGVRGYGYTF. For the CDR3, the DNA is TGTGCCAGCAGCTTCTATGGGGTCCGGGGCTATGGCTACACCTTC. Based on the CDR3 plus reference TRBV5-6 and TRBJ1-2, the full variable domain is DAGVTQSPTHLIKTRGQQVTLRCSPKSGHDTVSWYQQALGQGPQFIFQYYEEEERQRGNFPDRFSGHQFPNYSSELNVNALLLGDSALYLCASSFYGVRGYGYTFGSGTRLTVV.